The 25 T cell receptor beta chains presented below share a single source sample, sequenced in a study of shared clonotypes between healthy human individuals. Sequencing was performed with immunoSEQ multiplex PCR; in TCRdb, only in-frame clones are kept and a portion is missing. This sample yields about 690,000 clones, of which about 90% are seen a single time; around a third belongs to the top ten. Sequenced input: memory CD8+ T cells from PBMCs. Subset denoted: CD45RO+ cells pooled with CCR7-negative TemRA cells. The receptors were gathered from a man aged 18 to 30 in good health. Some clones in this sample may be carry-over from other donors' samples.

The chain has TRBV14 and TRBJ2-4; tentatively, D is TRBD2 (6 bases). Germline values: CDR1 SGHDN, CDR2 FVKESK. The V end was cut by 2 bases, the J end by 1 base, with 15 bases between. The CDR3 covers 17 residues. CDR3 DNA sequence: TGTGCCAGCAGCCAACCGAAGGACGGAGGGGCCAAAAACATTCAGTACTTC. As protein: CASSQPKDGGAKNIQYF.

This clone was found once. The chain uses TRBV6-6 and TRBJ2-3; D remains ambiguous. Trimming stripped 2 bases from V and 3 bases from J, with 6 bases between. Per the germline V gene, CDR1 is MNHNY and CDR2 is SVGAGI (reference sequence). The CDR3 spans 13 residues. The CDR3 DNA reads as TGTGCCAGCAGTTACGTAGGGACAGATACGCAGTATTTT. Translating it yields CASSYVGTDTQYF.

V and J are TRBV7-9 and TRBJ2-5, with 10 bases identical to TRBD2. The CDR3 is 14 residues long. Losses at the gene ends were 4 bases for V and 5 bases for J; bases not matched to a gene: 4. Per the germline V gene, CDR1 is SEHNR and CDR2 is FQNEAQ (reference sequence). CDR3 amino acids: CASSSGTSEETQYF. The CDR3 DNA follows: TGTGCCAGCAGCTCCGGGACTAGCGAGGAGACCCAGTACTTC.

DNA for the CDR3: TGTGCCAGCAGCTCCGCGGGACAGGATGAAGCTTTCTTT. Its translation: CASSSAGQDEAFF. The rearrangement joins TRBV13 to TRBJ1-1, with 8 bases matching TRBD1. CDR3 length: 13 residues. Germline trimming cut 4 bases from V and 7 bases from J; bases unmatched to any gene: 5. CDR1 PRHDT and CDR2 FYEKMQ come from the germline V gene (reference sequence).

This clone was recorded a few times. V and J are TRBV4-1 and TRBJ1-1, with D possibly TRBD1 on 6 matching bases. The CDR3 is 15 residues long. V lost 0 bases to trimming and J lost 4 bases, with 12 bases between them. Germline V CDR1 and CDR2: MGHRA, YSYEKL. The CDR3 sequence is CASSQDSGEGTEAFF. DNA of the CDR3: TGCGCCAGCAGCCAAGATTCAGGGGAGGGCACTGAAGCTTTCTTT.

The rearrangement joins TRBV27 to TRBJ2-7; D is possibly TRBD2 (5 bases). Trimming pared 6 bases from V and 4 bases from J, leaving 19 bases between. Germline CDR1 reads MNHEY; CDR2 reads SMNVEV (reference sequence). The CDR3 consists of 15 residues. CDR3 protein: CASSPGGRSRYEQYF. CDR3 DNA: TGTGCCAGCAGCCCTGGAGGTAGGAGTAGGTACGAGCAGTACTTC.

This clone has just one count. The chain employs TRBV30 and TRBJ2-7; no firm D call. There are 18 residues in the CDR3. V was trimmed by 2 bases and J by 3 bases, leaving 26 bases between them. From germline, CDR1 is GTSNPN and CDR2 SVGIG (reference sequence). In nucleotides, the CDR3 is TGTGCCTGGAGTTGCCCCTTCCCGCGCTCTGCCCCCTGCTACGAGCAGTACTTC. This gives the protein CAWSCPFPRSAPCYEQYF.

The rearrangement uses TRBV19 and TRBJ2-1, with 7 bases that match TRBD1. CDR1 LNHDA and CDR2 SQIVND come from the germline V gene (reference sequence). V was pared by 4 bases and J by 10 bases, with 10 bases of the junction left unmatched. This CDR3 is 14 amino acids long. In DNA form, the CDR3 reads TGTGCCAGTAGTAGTTCAGAGGGGGCAAAAGAGCAGTTCTTC. Translation: CASSSSEGAKEQFF.

The chain recombines TRBV7-2 with TRBJ2-1; D may match TRBD1 or TRBD2 (5 bases each). The CDR3 loop spans 14 amino acids. V was shortened by 5 bases and J by 8 bases, with 16 bases between the two germline ends. CDR1 and CDR2 (germline): SGHTA, FQGNSA. In DNA, the CDR3 is TGTGCCAGCAGCCCGGGGCTCTCAAACGATGAGCAGTTCTTC. The encoded protein is CASSPGLSNDEQFF.

The chain recombines TRBV2 with TRBJ1-2; 7 bases match TRBD1. This CDR3 spans 17 amino acids. Germline V gene sequence: CDR1 SNHLY, CDR2 FYNNEI. The trim removed 11 bases at V and 3 bases at J, leaving 21 bases unmatched. As DNA, the CDR3 is TGTGCCTCCCGCGAGACGGGACAGAGTTTCGACTACTATGGCTACACCTTC. Translated: CASRETGQSFDYYGYTF.

The chain joins TRBV14 to TRBJ2-7; D call uncertain. The CDR3 totals 15 residues. CDR1 and CDR2 from the germline V gene are SGHDN and FVKESK. V was trimmed by 0 bases and J by 1 base, leaving 10 bases between them. CDR3 nucleotide sequence: TGTGCCAGCAGCCAAGATCGAAAAGGATCCTACGAGCAGTACTTC. It codes for CASSQDRKGSYEQYF. Complete variable domain (other parts from reference TRBV14 and TRBJ2-7): EAGVTQFPSHSVIEKGQTVTLRCDPISGHDNLYWYRRVMGKEIKFLLHFVKESKQDESGMPNNRFLAERTGGTYSTLKVQPAELEDSGVYFCASSQDRKGSYEQYFGPGTRLTVT.

This chain links TRBV6-1 with TRBJ2-5, with 7 bases aligning to TRBD2. Germline CDR1 MNHNS, CDR2 SASEGT. CDR3 size: 17 residues. V trimming: 1 base; J trimming: 1 base; junction bases outside the gene matches: 9. The CDR3 DNA is TGTGCCAGCAGTGAAGGGGGGGGTTGGGAACCCCAAGAGACCCAGTACTTC. Translated: CASSEGGGWEPQETQYF.

This clone has only one observation. V gene TRBV28 combines with J gene TRBJ2-3, with unresolved D. Germline-derived CDR1 and CDR2 are MDHEN and SYDVKM. The ends were cut back, 6 bases at V and 4 bases at J, with 8 bases in the middle. The CDR3 has 12 amino acids. For the CDR3, the DNA is TGTGCCAGCAGGTTGTCGCCAGATACGCAGTATTTT. It translates to CASRLSPDTQYF.

The chain is built from TRBV5-4 and TRBJ2-7; D remains unclear. Trimming took 0 bases from V and 3 from J, leaving 10 bases between them. Germline V gene sequence: CDR1 SGHNT, CDR2 YYREEE (reference sequence). This CDR3 region has 14 residues. The CDR3 DNA reads as TGTGCCAGCAGCTTGGGGTCCCCTATCTACGAGCAGTACTTC. Its protein product is CASSLGSPIYEQYF.

J is TRBJ1-1 and V is TRBV6-5; perhaps TRBD1 as D (5 bases). This CDR3 has 13 residues. V was pared by 6 bases and J by 0 bases, with 8 bases between. Germline assignment: CDR1 MNHEY and CDR2 SVGAGI. CDR3 sequence (DNA): TGTGCCAGCAGCCTGACAGTGAACACTGAAGCTTTCTTT. It encodes CASSLTVNTEAFF.

This clone was counted a single time. The chain has TRBV5-6 and TRBJ2-2, with D tentatively TRBD1 (6 bases). Germline CDR1 reads SGHDT; CDR2 reads YYEEEE. CDR3 size: 14 residues. The V and J ends lost 6 bases and 2 bases respectively, with 11 bases between them. The DNA for the CDR3 is TGTGCCAGCACTGGGACAATCAACACCGGGGAGCTGTTTTTT. Amino acid sequence: CASTGTINTGELFF.

The V and J genes are TRBV2 and TRBJ1-5, with TRBD1 matching 10 bases. This CDR3 has 17 residues. Germline V gives CDR1 SNHLY, CDR2 FYNNEI. The trim removed 3 bases at V and 0 bases at J, leaving 5 bases unmatched. The CDR3 loop reads CASSDGTGAYSNQPQHF. CDR3 sequence (DNA): TGTGCCAGCAGTGACGGGACAGGGGCATATAGCAATCAGCCCCAGCATTTT.

The chain employs TRBV19 and TRBJ2-7; no firm D call. V was shortened by 6 bases and J by 2 bases, with 8 bases between the two germline ends. The CDR3 covers 12 residues. CDR1 is LNHDA, CDR2 SQIVND, per germline (reference sequence). The CDR3, as DNA: TGTGCCAGTAGCGACACAACCTACGAGCAGTACTTC. This sequence encodes CASSDTTYEQYF.

V gene TRBV25-1 combines with J gene TRBJ2-7; tentative D call: TRBD1 (6 bases). Per the germline V gene, CDR1 is MGHDK and CDR2 is SYGVNS. This CDR3 region has 13 residues. V was shortened by 6 bases and J by 6 bases, with 15 bases between the two germline ends. The CDR3 bases are TGTGCCAGCAGGGACAGCCGAGAGTTCGAGCAGTACTTC. Its protein is CASRDSREFEQYF.

The rearrangement joins TRBV27 to TRBJ1-3, with D possibly being TRBD1 (6 bases). Germline assignment: CDR1 MNHEY and CDR2 SMNVEV (reference sequence). The CDR3 sequence is 14 residues long. Trimming took 6 bases from V and 4 from J, leaving 13 bases between them. CDR3 nucleotide sequence: TGTGCCAGCAGGGAGGGGGTTTACGGAAACACCATATATTTT. This sequence encodes CASREGVYGNTIYF.

This clone was observed a handful of times. V gene TRBV9 combines with J gene TRBJ2-1, with D perhaps matching TRBD1 or TRBD2 (6 bases each). CDR1 and CDR2 from the germline V gene are SGDLS and YYNGEE. The CDR3 is 12 amino acids. V was cut by 7 bases and J by 6 bases, with 11 bases left in between. The CDR3 region is CASGGTSNEQFF. In DNA, the CDR3 is TGTGCCAGCGGGGGGACAAGCAATGAGCAGTTCTTC.

This clone has more than one count but fewer than ten. V gene TRBV7-8 combines with J gene TRBJ2-1, with TRBD2 matching over 10 bases. Trimming cost V 0 bases and J 9 bases; bases outside gene matches: 8. The CDR3 consists of 16 residues. Germline V lookup: CDR1 SGHVS, CDR2 FQNEAQ. The CDR3 region has the DNA TGTGCCAGCAGCTTAGCTATAGCGGGAGGCCCGGGTGAGCAGTTCTTC. Translated: CASSLAIAGGPGEQFF.

The chain has TRBV28 and TRBJ1-5; D not certain. The CDR3 loop spans 14 amino acids. Trimming removed 3 bases from V and 3 bases from J, with 9 bases in between. Germline CDR1 and CDR2: MDHEN and SYDVKM. CDR3 bases: TGTGCCAGCAGTTTTGTGAGCGACAATCAGCCCCAGCATTTT. Its translation: CASSFVSDNQPQHF. Drawing the rest from reference TRBV28 and TRBJ1-5, the complete variable domain is DVKVTQSSRYLVKRTGEKVFLECVQDMDHENMFWYRQDPGLGLRLIYFSYDVKMKEKGDIPEGYSVSREKKERFSLILESASTNQTSMYLCASSFVSDNQPQHFGDGTRLSIL.

The CDR3 is CASSRQSSGIGDTQYF. In DNA form, the CDR3 reads TGTGCCAGCAGCCGACAGTCTAGCGGGATCGGCGATACGCAGTATTTT. This sequence joins TRBV7-3 and TRBJ2-3; 9 nucleotides match TRBD2. Germline V gene lookup returns CDR1 SGHTA and CDR2 FQGTGA. CDR3 length equals 16 residues. J lost 6 bases, V lost 5 bases, and 12 bases had no gene match.

The V call is TRBV4-3, the J call TRBJ1-2, with 10 bases aligning to TRBD1. The germline V gene encodes CDR1 LGHNA and CDR2 YSLEER. This CDR3 is built from 15 residues. V was clipped by 3 bases and J by 4 bases; unmatched bases: 5. This chain's CDR3 is CASSQWTGGGYGYTF. In DNA, the CDR3 is TGCGCCAGCAGCCAGTGGACAGGGGGAGGCTATGGCTACACCTTC.